This T cell receptor (beta chain) is drawn from a study of Ad26.COV2.S vaccination and SARS-CoV-2 variants (dated by TCRdb to about 2021). Concerning the study at large: Donors in the vaccine arm were drawn from COV1001, a phase I-IIa trial of Ad26.COV2.S in healthy adults that was multicentre, randomized, double-blind and placebo-controlled. Investigators did not know the trial group allocation while performing experiments and assessing outcomes. Sequencing of the TCRbeta repertoire served to evaluate the specificity and breadth of SARS-CoV-2-reactive T cell receptors following Ad26.COV2.S vaccination. Ad26.COV2.S was given intramuscularly at 5x10^10 or 1x10^11 viral particles, as a single shot or as two shots 56 days apart. Participants in the trial were split at random into five groups of five each, receiving low-dose or high-dose Ad26.COV2.S once or twice, or else placebo on both occasions. A total of approximately 30 samples were included in the TCR-sequenced set, comprising around 19 Ad26.COV2.S vaccine recipients, 5 placebo recipients and 8 SARS-CoV-2 convalescent individuals. What the work shows at the level of the full study, not this receptor alone: Vaccine and placebo recipients had similar non-spike TCR breadth, a finding consistent with the vaccine containing only spike. The authors noted that the TCR breadth and depth analyses may have underestimated total T cell responses. Spike-specific TCR breadth was higher in Ad26.COV2.S recipients than in placebo recipients (P = 0.0014). The study lacked the statistical power to compare responses across vaccine doses or regimens. After vaccination, spike-specific CD8+ and CD4+ T cell responses were reported to show substantial breadth.

The sample's treatment or condition label, in plain terms: about 20 received Ad26.COV2.S at low or high dose, single or two shots; about five received placebo; per-sample allocation not given. For vaccine and placebo recipients, the sequenced repertoires came from samples collected on day 63 after the first injection. In Cohort 1b, about two dozen adults aged 18-55 years were enrolled at a single site in Boston, USA, between 29 July and 7 August 2020. As a vaccine, Ad26.COV2.S was a replication-incompetent adenovirus type 26 vector that expressed a prefusion-stabilized SARS-CoV-2 spike protein derived from the original Wuhan strain. The germline V gene gives CDR1 as SNHLY and CDR2 as FYNNEI. Including cysteine and phenylalanine, the CDR3 has 13 amino acids. Only CDR3 DNA is held: 39 bases, read in frame from base 1. V was cut back by 7 bases and J by 7 bases, leaving a gap of 16 bases between them.

The immunoSEQ Assay was used to sequence TCRbeta CDR3 regions. After extraction, genomic DNA underwent amplification by bias-controlled multiplex PCR, followed by high-throughput sequencing. Processing in the source paper ran as follows. Collapsing and filtering of sequences were performed to quantify the absolute abundance of each unique TCRbeta CDR3 region. Usable DNA was measured by amplifying reference genes present in all nucleated cells, and TCRbeta template counts were normalized to that usable DNA to estimate T cell fraction. Repertoire TCRs were annotated as SARS-CoV-2-specific when V gene, CDR3 amino acid sequence and J gene were exactly matched to a known reactive TCR set. The reference SARS-CoV-2 TCR set came from MIRA and was filtered for enrichment in COVID-19-positive ImmuneCODE repertoires, removing public or cross-reactive TCRs. Drawing on the MIRA antigens, annotated TCRs were analysed further at the level of specific ORF or position within ORF. Breadth was defined as the number of annotated unique rearrangements divided by the total number of unique productive rearrangements, and depth was defined as the summed frequency of the annotated unique rearrangements. Two-sided Wilcoxon rank-sum tests were applied when comparing TCR breadth between groups. Held by TCRdb, this immuneACCESS table contains in-frame sequences only and omits some clones. Under half of the omission traces to an unresolved V gene where checked; the cause of the rest is unknown. Clone size and the V and J calls come from that table; the DNA yielded D and trimming. The table for this sample lists 300,000 to 350,000 clones; approximately 86% of them were counted only once. Around 10% of the sample is taken by the ten largest.

In the case of this clone: Its binding antigen is unknown. No clone much larger than this one lies a single base away; base qualities are absent.

Sequencing used peripheral blood, obtained in a trial of Ad26.COV2.S vaccine versus placebo. The rearrangement joined TRBV2 to TRBJ1-2; too little of a D gene remains to name it. This receptor was obtained from a person between 18 and 65 years old who received the Ad26.COV2.S COVID-19 vaccine or a placebo. CDR3 protein: CASNVGLFAGYTF. At the DNA level, the sequence is TGTGCCAGCAATGTGGGTCTGTTCGCTGGCTACACCTTC.